This TCR beta chain is drawn from a study of blood T cell repertoires in COVID-19. Across the whole study: The cDNA or gDNA used as material had been derived from T cells, B-cell-depleted T cells, or PBMCs.

Deletions cut 0 bases from V and 1 base from J, with 8 bases between. CDR3 length: 15 amino acids. In germline, CDR1 is SGHRS, CDR2 YFSETQ. Sequenced by immunoSEQ multiplex PCR; TCRdb stores in-frame clones only, minus some. This table has approximately 260,000 clones, roughly 80% appearing once. This TCR derives from a woman aged 40-49 years with active or convalescent COVID-19. The chain carries TRBV5-1 and TRBJ1-3; D remains ambiguous. Material: peripheral blood. In DNA, the CDR3 is TGCGCCAGCAGCTTGGCTATGAATTCTGGAAACACCATATATTTT. Its protein product is CASSLAMNSGNTIYF. Using reference TRBV5-1 and TRBJ1-3 for the parts outside the CDR3, the full variable domain is KAGVTQTPRYLIKTRGQQVTLSCSPISGHRSVSWYQQTPGQGLQFLFEYFSETQRNKGNFPGRFSGRQFSNSRSEMNVSTLELGDSALYLCASSLAMNSGNTIYFGEGSWLTVV.